This TCR beta chain stems from a study of T cells after somatic rescue of genetic block. The table lists this clone with a few counts. The ends were cut back, 1 base at V and 13 bases at J, with 11 bases in the middle. This CDR3 is 12 amino acids long. Germline V gene data show CDR1 as MRHNA and CDR2 as SNTAGT. Profiled with immunoSEQ multiplex PCR; TCRdb holds only in-frame clones, not every one. The repertoire holds 85,000 to 100,000 clones, around 89% seen once, with roughly 1.7% in the top ten. The origin of this receptor is a woman under 30. The material sequenced was peripheral blood mononuclear cells (PBMCs). V is TRBV6-4 and J is TRBJ2-1; a possible D gene is TRBD2 (6 bases). CDR3 amino acids: CASSDFSGYQFF. CDR3 bases: TGTGCCAGCAGTGACTTTAGCGGTTATCAGTTCTTC.